The clone carrying this T cell receptor beta chain turned up a few times. The sample is drawn from a study of T-cell reconstitution after alpha-beta-depleted transplantation in children. It was with unique molecular identifiers that the TCRbeta library was prepared. In TCRdb, the PCR reads were re-called with MiXCR into one record per CDR3 protein. The data hold nearly 550,000 distinct CDR3 sequences, with approximately 20% observed a single time. The germline CDR1 and CDR2 sequences are SEHNR and FQNEAQ (reference sequence). Trimming took 5 bases from V and 8 from J, leaving 9 bases between them. The CDR3 contains 12 residues.

The chain joins TRBV7-9 to TRBJ1-4; D call uncertain. Source: PBMCs from the stem cell graft donor, taken from the stem cell graft. This clonotype was sampled from a human donor who donated a stem cell graft to a child with acute lymphoblastic leukemia. In DNA, the CDR3 is TGTGCCAGCAGCCCTACAGCAGAAAAACTGTTTTTT. It yields the protein CASSPTAEKLFF.